This TCR beta chain was retrieved from a study of graft-versus-host responses after intestinal transplantation. V was pared by 0 bases and J by 10 bases, with 3 bases of the junction left unmatched. The CDR3 is 13 amino acids. Germline V lookup: CDR1 SGHRS, CDR2 YFSETQ. In the case of this clone: Antigen: not known.

TCRdb keeps only in-frame clones here, not all; method: immunoSEQ multiplex PCR. This sample carries fewer than 90,000 clones, about 95% of them seen once, and the ten largest clones take roughly 0.2%. J is TRBJ1-2 and V is TRBV5-1; TRBD1 agrees at 10 bases. The sequence came from a human donor who was the organ donor for an intestinal transplant. The input for sequencing was unstimulated CD4+ T cells sorted from spleen or lymph node cells, taken before transplant. As DNA, the CDR3 is TGCGCCAGCAGCTTGGGCGGACAGGGGGACTACACCTTC. Residues: CASSLGGQGDYTF.